The rows below give T cell receptor beta chains drawn from one sample of a study of PD-1 blockade in classical Hodgkin lymphoma. The method was immunoSEQ multiplex PCR; TCRdb's version includes in-frame clones alone and lacks a portion of them. The sample includes over 85,000 clones, 85% to 95% of them seen just once. Sequences were derived from peripheral blood mononuclear cells (PBMCs), sampled before the fourth cycle of nivolumab. These TCRs come from a human donor with classical Hodgkin lymphoma. Each CDR3 is given with its conserved first and last residue. D genes are given only for firm matches. For some rows the clone size is stated as once, few or many, or as a class when expanded; others skip it.

TGTGCCAGCAAACCCGGACAGGGCAACTCTGGAAACACCATATATTTT,CASKPGQGNSGNTIYF,TRBD1,TRBJ1-3,TRBV9,.
TGTGCCAGCGGGGGCAGTGGCACTGAAGCTTTCTTT,CASGGSGTEAFF,.,TRBJ1-1,TRBV27,once
TGCGCCAGCAGCTCGACAGGGGGCATGAACACTGAAGCTTTCTTT,CASSSTGGMNTEAFF,TRBD1,TRBJ1-1,TRBV5-1,few
TGCGCCAGCAGCTTGCGACTAGCGGAGAACAATGAGCAGTTCTTC,CASSLRLAENNEQFF,TRBD2,TRBJ2-1,TRBV5-1,.
TGCGCCAGCAGCCAAGGTAGCGGGACGAACACAGATACGCAGTATTTT,CASSQGSGTNTDTQYF,TRBD2,TRBJ2-3,TRBV4-1,.
TGTGTTGGGGAGGCCGGGACCTACAATGAGCAGTTCTTC,CVGEAGTYNEQFF,.,TRBJ2-1,TRBV2,.
TGTGCCAGCAGCCTCGCACCGGGACAGGGGGAAGACGAGCAGTACTTC,CASSLAPGQGEDEQYF,TRBD1,TRBJ2-7,TRBV13,.
TGTGCCAGCAGGGTCAGGGGCACTGAAGCTTTCTTT,CASRVRGTEAFF,.,TRBJ1-1,TRBV6-5,.
TGTGCCAGTGGAGAGACAGGGTCTAGCACAGATACGCAGTATTTT,CASGETGSSTDTQYF,TRBD1,TRBJ2-3,TRBV19,.
TGTGCCAGCAGCTTAGATGCAGGGCACTCCTACGAGCAGTACTTC,CASSLDAGHSYEQYF,.,TRBJ2-7,TRBV7-8,.
TGTGCCAGTAGTAATAGGTACAATGAGCAGTTCTTC,CASSNRYNEQFF,.,TRBJ2-1,TRBV19,.
TGTGCCAGCAGGCGAGCAGGGCTAGCGGACTCCACCGGGGAGCTGTTTTTT,CASRRAGLADSTGELFF,TRBD2,TRBJ2-2,TRBV7-8,few
TGTGCCAGCAGCTTCCTACCTGGGGAGGCTAATGAAAAACTGTTTTTT,CASSFLPGEANEKLFF,.,TRBJ1-4,TRBV7-9,.